This T cell receptor beta chain was identified during a study of PD-1 blockade in classical Hodgkin lymphoma. The data were produced by immunoSEQ multiplex PCR, yet TCRdb's version contains in-frame clones alone and is incomplete. The data contain more than 140,000 clones, less than 80% of them singletons. Each patient experienced a relapse that followed autologous stem cell transplantation, and brentuximab vedotin exposure varied. Germline V gene sequence: CDR1 SGHTA, CDR2 FQGNSA. The CDR3 consists of 12 residues. With regard to this clone: At one end the junction does not follow the germline gene, possibly because of a read error.

The chain joins TRBV7-2 to TRBJ2-7; 7 bases line up with TRBD2. This receptor was taken from a human donor with classical Hodgkin lymphoma. The sequencing used peripheral blood mononuclear cells (PBMCs), collected before the second cycle of nivolumab. The chain's CDR3 is CASSSSGFLNNF. CDR3 DNA: TGTGCCAGCAGCTCTAGCGGATTCCTTAACAACTTC.